These 32 T cell receptor beta chains were all obtained from the same sample, sequenced in a study of T cell changes during pregnancy in multiple sclerosis. Clones were sequenced by immunoSEQ multiplex PCR, and TCRdb holds only the in-frame ones, with some missing. The sample includes about 48,000 clones, approximately 92% of them seen just once. Specimen: CD4+ T cells from peripheral blood mononuclear cells, collected in the second trimester of pregnancy. The receptor source for this set is a female donor in good health, enrolled as a control in a pregnancy study.

The rearrangement uses TRBV11-2 and TRBJ2-2, with D possibly being TRBD1 (5 bases). The CDR3 covers 14 residues. V was cut by 5 bases and J by 1 base, with 8 bases left in between. Germline CDR1 reads SGHAT; CDR2 reads FQNNGV. CDR3 in DNA: TGTGCCAGCAGCCCCGGACAGAACACCGGGGAGCTGTTTTTT. This encodes CASSPGQNTGELFF.

This clone was found once. The chain is built from TRBV12-5 and TRBJ1-3; unclear D gene. From germline, CDR1 is LGHNT and CDR2 FRNRAP. The CDR3 is 13 amino acids. Trimming left V 6 bases short and J 0 bases short, with 6 bases between. The CDR3 here is CASGRDSGNTIYF. CDR3 nucleotide sequence: TGTGCTAGTGGACGAGACTCTGGAAACACCATATATTTT.

The chain employs TRBV5-6 and TRBJ2-1; TRBD2 agrees at 7 bases. The trim removed 0 bases at V and 2 bases at J, leaving 2 bases unmatched. CDR1 SGHDT and CDR2 YYEEEE come from the germline V gene. The CDR3 runs 15 residues. In nucleotides, the CDR3 is TGTGCCAGCAGCTTGGGACTAGCAACCTACAATGAGCAGTTCTTC. Protein sequence: CASSLGLATYNEQFF.

The chain carries TRBV4-1 and TRBJ2-5; D possibly corresponds to TRBD1 (6 bases). Germline V gene lookup returns CDR1 MGHRA and CDR2 YSYEKL. The CDR3 has 13 residues. V was shortened by 4 bases and J by 5 bases, with 11 bases between the two germline ends. CDR3 residues: CASSLVRGETQYF. For the CDR3, the DNA is TGCGCCAGCAGCCTTGTTAGGGGGGAGACCCAGTACTTC.

The chain has TRBV14 and TRBJ2-3; weak D call: TRBD1 (5 bases). The CDR3 extends over 16 amino acids. Trimming took 0 bases from V and 3 from J, leaving 13 bases between them. Germline CDR1 and CDR2: SGHDN and FVKESK. CDR3 in DNA: TGTGCCAGCAGCCAAGATGTCGGCAGGGTTACAGATACGCAGTATTTT. Amino acids: CASSQDVGRVTDTQYF.

The chain recombines TRBV10-2 with TRBJ1-2, with D perhaps matching TRBD1 (5 bases). Germline loops: CDR1 WSHSY, CDR2 SAAADI. V lost 3 bases and J 2 bases, leaving 10 bases between the germline ends. The CDR3 has 14 amino acids. The CDR3 coding sequence is TGCGCCAGCAGTGAAGACAGATGGAACTATGGCTACACCTTC. Translated, it gives CASSEDRWNYGYTF.

The chain is built from TRBV7-2 and TRBJ2-7, with 8 bases fitting TRBD2. The germline CDR1 and CDR2 sequences are SGHTA and FQGNSA. V lost 1 base and J lost 6; bases outside the gene matches: 8. This CDR3 comprises 15 residues. CDR3 protein: CASSLGPGREGEQYF. The CDR3 DNA reads as TGTGCCAGCAGCTTAGGACCCGGGAGGGAGGGCGAGCAGTACTTC.

This clone appeared once. The junction differs from germline at one of its ends, possibly a read error. The chain is built from TRBV11-2 and TRBJ2-7; D is unresolved. The CDR3 extends over 13 amino acids. The germline gives CDR1 SGHAT, CDR2 FQNNGV. This chain's CDR3 is CASSLDPSSEQYF. DNA for the CDR3: TGTGCCAGCAGCTTAGACCCCTCCTCCGAGCAGTACTTC.

This clone appeared once. This chain links TRBV6-1 with TRBJ1-2, with 8 positions matching TRBD1. The CDR3 runs 14 residues. Per the germline V gene, CDR1 is MNHNS and CDR2 is SASEGT. The ends lost 2 bases at V and 5 bases at J; junction bases unmatched: 4. CDR3 amino acids: CASSELQGGYGYTF. The CDR3 region has the DNA TGTGCCAGCAGTGAACTACAGGGGGGATATGGCTACACCTTC.

This rearrangement joins TRBV30 to TRBJ2-7; 8 bases are shared with TRBD2. Germline assignment: CDR1 GTSNPN and CDR2 SVGIG (reference sequence). The CDR3 spans 15 residues. Trimming removed 3 bases from V and 0 bases from J; junction bases left unmatched: 7. The CDR3 reads CAWRNRLASSYEQYF. DNA for the CDR3: TGTGCCTGGAGGAACCGACTAGCGTCCTCCTACGAGCAGTACTTC.

The CDR3 protein is CASSLNRDRGLGGYTF. For the CDR3, the DNA is TGTGCCAGCAGTCTTAACCGGGACAGGGGCCTAGGGGGCTACACCTTC. J is TRBJ1-2 and V is TRBV27; 10 bases match TRBD1. The germline V gene encodes CDR1 MNHEY and CDR2 SMNVEV (reference sequence). The V segment lost 5 bases and the J segment 8 bases; nucleotides outside the gene matches: 14. The CDR3 is 16 residues long.

The chain employs TRBV18 and TRBJ2-4; a weak D match, TRBD2 (5 bases). The CDR3 totals 17 residues. Trimming shortened V by 2 bases and J by 0 bases, and 14 bases separated the two germline ends. Looked up from germline, CDR1 is KGHSH and CDR2 is LQKENI. The CDR3 DNA reads as TGTGCCAGCTCACCATTAAAGGAGGTTCTAGCCAAAAACATTCAGTACTTC. Translated, it gives CASSPLKEVLAKNIQYF.

The chain has TRBV15 and TRBJ1-2; D is undetermined. CDR1 and CDR2 from the germline V gene are LNHNV and YYDKDF (reference sequence). This CDR3 contains 15 residues. V gave up 1 base and J gave up 0 bases, with 9 bases separating them. CDR3 coding DNA: TGTGCCACCAGCAGAGGAGGGTCAGCTAACTATGGCTACACCTTC. The encoded protein is CATSRGGSANYGYTF.

This chain connects TRBV5-4 to TRBJ2-3, with 8 bases lining up with TRBD1. The CDR3 length is 15 residues. CDR1 is SGHNT, CDR2 YYREEE, per germline (reference sequence). J was trimmed by 5 bases and V by 7 bases; bases with no gene match: 12. The CDR3 reads CASSQGGSLGDTQYF. Here the CDR3 DNA reads TGTGCCAGCTCACAGGGGGGATCGTTGGGAGATACGCAGTATTTT. Combining the CDR3 with reference TRBV5-4 and TRBJ2-3 gives the whole variable domain ETGVTQSPTHLIKTRGQQVTLRCSSQSGHNTVSWYQQALGQGPQFIFQYYREEENGRGNFPPRFSGLQFPNYSSELNVNALELDDSALYLCASSQGGSLGDTQYFGPGTRLTVL.

This clone was detected once. The V gene is TRBV7-2, the J gene TRBJ2-5; D unresolved. Trimming took 4 bases from V and 7 from J, leaving 16 bases between them. Germline CDR1 and CDR2: SGHTA and FQGNSA. The CDR3 runs 14 residues. The CDR3 spells CASSSLAPVRTQYF. In nucleotides, the CDR3 is TGTGCCAGCAGCTCCTTAGCCCCCGTGAGGACCCAGTACTTC.

The rearrangement links TRBV10-3 to TRBJ2-3; TRBD2 matches 8 bases. The CDR3 is 15 amino acids. The junction had 10 bases not matched to a gene; V was cut back by 6 bases and J by 5 bases. Germline CDR1 ENHRY, CDR2 SYGVKD. The CDR3 DNA sequence: TGTGCCATCAGCGCCCCAGCGGGAGAGGGAGATACGCAGTATTTT. Residues: CAISAPAGEGDTQYF.

The rearrangement joins TRBV28 to TRBJ2-7, with TRBD2 matching over 11 bases. Germline lookup yields CDR1 MDHEN and CDR2 SYDVKM. Trimming at V came to 6 bases and at J to 1 base, leaving 8 bases not matched to a gene. This CDR3 comprises 16 residues. As DNA, the CDR3 is TGTGCCAGCAGAGAATCCGGGACTAGCGGATCCTACGAGCAGTACTTC. Amino acid sequence: CASRESGTSGSYEQYF. The full variable domain, with the rest looked up from reference TRBV28 and TRBJ2-7, is DVKVTQSSRYLVKRTGEKVFLECVQDMDHENMFWYRQDPGLGLRLIYFSYDVKMKEKGDIPEGYSVSREKKERFSLILESASTNQTSMYLCASRESGTSGSYEQYFGPGTRLTVT.

The genes are TRBV5-1 and TRBJ1-3; D uncertain. The CDR3 loop spans 13 amino acids. V lost 5 bases to trimming and J lost 4 bases, with 10 bases between them. Germline V gives CDR1 SGHRS, CDR2 YFSETQ. The CDR3: CASSPVPGNTIYF. CDR3 coding DNA: TGCGCCAGCAGTCCGGTACCCGGAAACACCATATATTTT.

The J gene is TRBJ2-7, the V gene TRBV11-1; D might be TRBD1 (6 bases). V was shortened by 2 bases and J by 3 bases, with 14 bases between the two germline ends. CDR3 size: 15 residues. Germline CDR1 SGHAT, CDR2 FQDESV (reference sequence). Here the CDR3 reads CASSLFGQGFYEQYF. CDR3 sequence (DNA): TGTGCCAGCAGCTTATTCGGGCAGGGGTTCTACGAGCAGTACTTC.

The rearrangement joins TRBV7-2 to TRBJ2-5; a possible D gene is TRBD2 (6 bases). The CDR3 runs to 14 residues. Germline values: CDR1 SGHTA, CDR2 FQGNSA. V dropped 0 bases and J dropped 3 bases, with 8 bases sitting between them. CDR3 bases: TGTGCCAGCAGCTTAGCTATAGCGGAAGAGACCCAGTACTTC. It encodes CASSLAIAEETQYF.

V and J are TRBV20-1 and TRBJ2-1; D gene ambiguous. The germline CDR1 and CDR2 sequences are DFQATT and SNEGSKA (reference sequence). The CDR3 totals 11 residues. The ends were cut back, 5 bases at V and 6 bases at J, with 8 bases in the middle. CDR3 protein: CSAQRSNEQFF. The CDR3 nucleotides are TGCAGTGCTCAACGGAGCAATGAGCAGTTCTTC.

This rearrangement joins TRBV4-1 to TRBJ2-7; perhaps TRBD2 as D (6 bases). There are 15 residues in the CDR3. With 2 bases removed from V and 2 bases from J, the gap between germline ends came to 13 bases. Germline V CDR1 and CDR2: MGHRA, YSYEKL. CDR3 region: CASSQSTSRPYEQYF. The CDR3 region has the DNA TGCGCCAGCAGCCAATCTACTAGCAGGCCCTACGAGCAGTACTTC.

CDR3 region: CASSLGGRSYNEQFF. CDR3 in DNA: TGTGCCAGCAGTTTAGGCGGGAGATCCTACAATGAGCAGTTCTTC. The J gene is TRBJ2-1, the V gene TRBV27; 7 bases line up with TRBD2. Germline assignment: CDR1 MNHEY and CDR2 SMNVEV (reference sequence). The V gene end was trimmed by 2 bases and the J gene end by 1 base; junction bases not matched to a gene: 2. This CDR3 comprises 15 residues.

The chain recombines TRBV5-1 with TRBJ1-4; possible D gene TRBD1, 5 bases. The length of the CDR3 is 14 residues. V lost 7 bases and J lost 1, with 11 bases in between. The germline V gene encodes CDR1 SGHRS and CDR2 YFSETQ. The CDR3 DNA is TGCGCCAGCGGGAGGGGAGGAACTAATGAAAAACTGTTTTTT. As protein: CASGRGGTNEKLFF.

The chain has TRBV21-1 and TRBJ2-1; the DNA was not compared with TRBD1, the D call given in the table. TRBV21-1 is flagged as a pseudogene. The CDR3 loop spans 15 amino acids. CDR3 coding DNA: TGTGCCAGCAGCAAAGAACCCCAGGGGTACAATGAGCAGTTCTTC. This translates into CASSKEPQGYNEQFF.

This chain joins TRBV18 and TRBJ2-7; D is undetermined. The CDR3 loop spans 12 amino acids. Germline CDR1 KGHSH, CDR2 LQKENI. Trimming pared 5 bases from V and 4 bases from J, leaving 9 bases between. CDR3 coding DNA: TGTGCCAGCTCAGCTAACAGATACGAGCAGTACTTC. Translated: CASSANRYEQYF.

This chain uses TRBV7-9 with TRBJ1-2; 7 positions match TRBD1. V was clipped by 5 bases and J by 3 bases; unmatched bases: 6. The CDR3 sequence is 14 residues long. Germline CDR1 is SEHNR and CDR2 is FQNEAQ (reference sequence). The CDR3 DNA reads TGTGCCAGCAGCACCGACAGGGTCGACTATGGCTACACCTTC. It yields the protein CASSTDRVDYGYTF.

The J gene is TRBJ2-7, the V gene TRBV5-8; the match to TRBD1 covers 10 bases. The CDR3 runs to 15 residues. Per germline, CDR1 SGHTS and CDR2 YDEGEE. The junction had 8 bases not matched to a gene; V was cut back by 5 bases and J by 3 bases. CDR3 sequence: CASRLPGQGFYEQYF. DNA for the CDR3: TGTGCCAGCAGGCTCCCGGGACAGGGGTTCTACGAGCAGTACTTC.

The rearrangement uses TRBV11-1 and TRBJ2-3, with D unclear. Germline CDR1 and CDR2: SGHAT and FQDESV (reference sequence). This CDR3 comprises 15 residues. The V and J ends lost 2 bases and 3 bases respectively, with 12 bases between them. CDR3 residues: CASSLNALTTDTQYF. CDR3 nucleotides: TGTGCCAGCAGCTTAAATGCCTTAACAACAGATACGCAGTATTTT.

V usage is TRBV11-2 and J usage is TRBJ2-1; 9 bases map to TRBD1. Per germline, CDR1 SGHAT and CDR2 FQNNGV. V dropped 5 bases and J dropped 6; count of bases not matched to a gene: 11. The CDR3 covers 16 residues. The CDR3 loop is CASSPVRTGVVNEQFF. CDR3 DNA: TGTGCCAGCAGCCCGGTGCGGACAGGGGTAGTCAATGAGCAGTTCTTC.

The chain links TRBV29-1 to TRBJ1-1; D is unclear. The V and J ends lost 5 bases and 1 base respectively, with 5 bases between them. The CDR3 totals 11 residues. Germline CDR1 and CDR2: SQVTM and ANQGSEA. The CDR3 region is CSVPENTEAFF. The CDR3 DNA is TGCAGCGTTCCAGAGAACACTGAAGCTTTCTTT. Combining the CDR3 with reference TRBV29-1 and TRBJ1-1 gives the whole variable domain SAVISQKPSRDICQRGTSLTIQCQVDSQVTMMFWYRQQPGQSLTLIATANQGSEATYESGFVIDKFPISRPNLTFSTLTVSNMSPEDSSIYLCSVPENTEAFFGQGTRLTVV.

This clone was detected once. The V call is TRBV10-3, the J call TRBJ2-7; 11 bases are a match to TRBD2. Germline lookup yields CDR1 ENHRY and CDR2 SYGVKD. V shed 6 bases and J 0 bases; nucleotides not matched to a gene: 4. CDR3 length equals 15 residues. The CDR3 sequence: CAISTGLAGSYEQYF. The CDR3, as DNA: TGTGCCATCAGCACCGGACTAGCGGGCTCCTACGAGCAGTACTTC.